This entry concerns a single T cell receptor beta chain. This clone was seen only a few times. The target of this receptor is not known. One base away there is no much larger clone; base qualities are not given. None of the patients had been given any treatment before thyroid surgery. Using T-cell receptor beta sequencing, the study looked back at clinical samples from patients collected from 2012 to 2018. Preparation of the library involved PCR. The sequencer listed for this sample is Illumina HiSeq 4000. High-throughput sequencing was used to profile the TCR beta-chain CDR3 region of every patient. As for how the authors treated the data: Drawing on CDR3 differences between clinicopathological groups, the researchers built a classifier meant to tell apart patients with distant-metastatic papillary thyroid cancer. The Shannon index was used to measure repertoire diversity, and the Morisita-Horn index was used to measure how similar tumor and blood repertoires were. TCRdb applied fastp at Q25 and MiXCR to the public reads, then kept only in-frame beta chains. The V and J calls reflect TCRdb's pipeline rather than the authors' work. For this sample the table gives tens of thousands of clones, of which about 4% were detected only once. 21% of the sample rests with the top ten.

This entry is derived from a study of metastatic and nonmetastatic thyroid tumors (dated by TCRdb to the early 2020s). Notes on the research overall: The researchers compared repertoires between peripheral blood samples and tumor or nodule tissue samples from patients with malignant or benign thyroid disease. Broad study findings and their caveats: In both blood and tumor samples, TCR beta diversity was reported to be significantly higher in malignant tumors than in benign nodules.

CDR1 and CDR2 were assigned from the germline V gene (reference sequence) as SEHNR and FQNEAQ. CDR3 length: 14 amino acids, cysteine to phenylalanine. Just the 42-base CDR3 DNA is kept, in frame starting at base 1. The trim is 1 base for V and 5 bases for J, with a gap of 11 bases between the germline ends. The V gene is TRBV7-9 and the J gene is TRBJ1-1; TRBD1 could be the D gene, as 5 bases match. The TCR sequence derives from a female donor with papillary thyroid cancer or a benign thyroid nodule (not recorded which). Some clones in this sample may be carry-over from other donors' samples. The sequenced material came from blood. DNA sequence: TGTGCCAGCAGCTTAGGGGGGAGTTGGACTGAAGCTTTCTTT. This encodes CASSLGGSWTEAFF.